The present TCR beta chain was sequenced within a study of blood T cell repertoires in COVID-19. The method was immunoSEQ multiplex PCR; TCRdb's version includes in-frame clones alone and lacks a portion of them. The sample lists approximately 250,000 clones, around 89% occurring once. Germline CDR1 reads LNHDA; CDR2 reads SQIVND (reference sequence). The CDR3 has 16 residues. V gave up 6 bases and J gave up 9 bases; unmatched junction bases: 15. This chain joins TRBV19 and TRBJ1-5, with 9 bases matching TRBD1. This receptor was taken from a woman in her twenties or thirties who had recovered from COVID-19. Sequenced input: PBMCs or T cells enriched from blood (not recorded which). CDR3 sequence: CASSPPGGQGGTPQHF. The CDR3 DNA sequence: TGTGCCAGTAGCCCACCGGGGGGACAGGGAGGGACGCCCCAGCATTTT.